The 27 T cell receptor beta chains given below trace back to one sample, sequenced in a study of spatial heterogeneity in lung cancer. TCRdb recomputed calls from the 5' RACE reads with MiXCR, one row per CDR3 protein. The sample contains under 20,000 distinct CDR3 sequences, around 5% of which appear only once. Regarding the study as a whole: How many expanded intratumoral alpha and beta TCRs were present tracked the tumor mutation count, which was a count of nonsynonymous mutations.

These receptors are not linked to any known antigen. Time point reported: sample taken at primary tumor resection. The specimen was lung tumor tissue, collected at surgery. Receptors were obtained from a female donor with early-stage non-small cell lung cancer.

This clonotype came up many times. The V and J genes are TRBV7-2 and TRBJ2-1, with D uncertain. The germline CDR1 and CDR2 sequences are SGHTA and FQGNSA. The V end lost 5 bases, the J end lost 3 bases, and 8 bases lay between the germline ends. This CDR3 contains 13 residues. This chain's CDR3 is CASSRSHYNEQFF. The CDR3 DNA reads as TGTGCCAGCAGCCGTTCTCACTACAATGAGCAGTTCTTC.

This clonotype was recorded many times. Here the CDR3 DNA reads TGTGCCAGCAGCTTACTAAGACAGATCTCTGGGGCCAACGTCCTGACTTTC. Its protein is CASSLLRQISGANVLTF. V usage is TRBV11-2 and J usage is TRBJ2-6, with D possibly TRBD1 on 5 matching bases. V was trimmed by 2 bases and J by 0 bases, leaving 11 bases between them. The germline V gene encodes CDR1 SGHAT and CDR2 FQNNGV. The CDR3 totals 17 residues. The full variable domain, its missing parts supplied by reference TRBV11-2 and TRBJ2-6, is EAGVAQSPRYKIIEKRQSVAFWCNPISGHATLYWYQQILGQGPKLLIQFQNNGVVDDSQLPKDRFSAERLKGVDSTLKIQPAKLEDSAVYLCASSLLRQISGANVLTFGAGSRLTVL.

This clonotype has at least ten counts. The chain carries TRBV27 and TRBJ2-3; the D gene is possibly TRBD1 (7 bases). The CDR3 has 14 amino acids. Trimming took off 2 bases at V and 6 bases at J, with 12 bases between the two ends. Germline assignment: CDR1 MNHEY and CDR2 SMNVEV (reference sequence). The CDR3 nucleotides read TGTGCCAGCAGTTTAGGAGGGGGCGGGGATACGCAGTATTTT. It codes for CASSLGGGGDTQYF.

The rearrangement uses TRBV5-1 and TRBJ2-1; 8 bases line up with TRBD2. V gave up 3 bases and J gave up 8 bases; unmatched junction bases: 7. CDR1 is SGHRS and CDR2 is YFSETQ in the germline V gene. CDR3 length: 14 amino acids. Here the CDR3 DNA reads TGCGCCAGCAGCTCGGGACTAGGTCAGGATGAGCAGTTCTTC. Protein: CASSSGLGQDEQFF.

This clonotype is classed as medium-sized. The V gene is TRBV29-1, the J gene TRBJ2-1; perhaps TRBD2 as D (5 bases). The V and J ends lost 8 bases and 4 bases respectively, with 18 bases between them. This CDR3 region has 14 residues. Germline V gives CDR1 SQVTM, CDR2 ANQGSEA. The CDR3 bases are TGCAGCTCCCTCCCGGACTCCGGATACAATGAGCAGTTCTTC. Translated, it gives CSSLPDSGYNEQFF.

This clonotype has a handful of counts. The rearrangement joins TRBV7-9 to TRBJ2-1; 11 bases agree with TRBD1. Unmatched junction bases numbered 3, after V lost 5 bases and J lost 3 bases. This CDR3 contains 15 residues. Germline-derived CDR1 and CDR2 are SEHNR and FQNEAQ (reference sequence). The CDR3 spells CASSTGTGGYNEQFF. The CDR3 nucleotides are TGTGCCAGCAGCACCGGGACAGGGGGCTACAATGAGCAGTTCTTC.

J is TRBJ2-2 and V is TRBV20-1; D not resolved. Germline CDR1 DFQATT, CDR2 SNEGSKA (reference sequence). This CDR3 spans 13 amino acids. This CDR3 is CSARQSNTGELFF. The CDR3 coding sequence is TGCAGCGCGCGTCAGTCGAACACCGGGGAGCTGTTTTTT.

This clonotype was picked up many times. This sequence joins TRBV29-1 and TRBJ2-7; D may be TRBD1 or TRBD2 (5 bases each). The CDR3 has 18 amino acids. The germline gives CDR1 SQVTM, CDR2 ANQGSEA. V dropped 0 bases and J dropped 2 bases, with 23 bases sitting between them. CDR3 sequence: CSVEDPVSSGPSPYEQYF. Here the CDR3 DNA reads TGCAGCGTTGAAGACCCTGTCTCTTCGGGACCTTCCCCCTACGAGCAGTACTTC.

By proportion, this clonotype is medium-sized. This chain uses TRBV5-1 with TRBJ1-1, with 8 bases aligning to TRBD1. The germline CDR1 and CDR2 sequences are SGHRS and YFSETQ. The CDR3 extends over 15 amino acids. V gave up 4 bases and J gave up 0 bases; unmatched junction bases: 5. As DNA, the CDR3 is TGCGCCAGCAGCCCGGGACAGGAGATGAACACTGAAGCTTTCTTT. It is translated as CASSPGQEMNTEAFF.

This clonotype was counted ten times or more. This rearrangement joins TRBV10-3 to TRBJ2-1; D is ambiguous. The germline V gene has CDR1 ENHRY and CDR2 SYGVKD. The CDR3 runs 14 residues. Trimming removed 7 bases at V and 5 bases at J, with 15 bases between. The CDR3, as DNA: TGTGCCATCAAGGGTGGTCAGCTTGACAATGAGCAGTTCTTC. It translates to CAIKGGQLDNEQFF.

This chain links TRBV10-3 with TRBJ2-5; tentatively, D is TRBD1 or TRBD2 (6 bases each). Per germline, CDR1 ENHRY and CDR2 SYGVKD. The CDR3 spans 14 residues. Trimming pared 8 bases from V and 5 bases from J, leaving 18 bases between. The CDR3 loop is CAIGDKGGRETQYF. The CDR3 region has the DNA TGTGCCATCGGGGACAAGGGGGGACGGGAGACCCAGTACTTC.

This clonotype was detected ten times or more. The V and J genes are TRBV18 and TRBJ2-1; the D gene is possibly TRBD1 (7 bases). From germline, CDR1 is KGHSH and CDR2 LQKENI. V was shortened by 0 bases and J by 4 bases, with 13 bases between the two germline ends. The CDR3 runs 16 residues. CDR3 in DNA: TGTGCCAGCTCACCACCGGCACAGGGGAGGTACAATGAGCAGTTCTTC. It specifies CASSPPAQGRYNEQFF. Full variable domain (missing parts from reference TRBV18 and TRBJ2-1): NAGVMQNPRHLVRRRGQEARLRCSPMKGHSHVYWYRQLPEEGLKFMVYLQKENIIDESGMPKERFSAEFPKEGPSILRIQQVVRGDSAAYFCASSPPAQGRYNEQFFGPGTRLTVL.

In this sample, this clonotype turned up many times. CDR3 DNA sequence: TGTGCCAGCAGCTTAGGGACAGGGGGCATCAATGAGCAGTTCTTC. This translates into CASSLGTGGINEQFF. This chain uses TRBV7-8 with TRBJ2-1, with 11 nucleotides matching TRBD1. Trimming cost V 1 base and J 6 bases; bases outside gene matches: 2. Germline CDR1 and CDR2: SGHVS and FQNEAQ. There are 15 residues in the CDR3.

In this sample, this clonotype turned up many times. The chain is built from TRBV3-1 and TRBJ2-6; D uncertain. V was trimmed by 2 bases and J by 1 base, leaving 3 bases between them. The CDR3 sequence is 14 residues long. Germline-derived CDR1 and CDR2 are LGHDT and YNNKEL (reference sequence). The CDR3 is CASSQQSGANVLTF. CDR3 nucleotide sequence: TGTGCCAGCAGCCAACAGTCTGGGGCCAACGTCCTGACTTTC. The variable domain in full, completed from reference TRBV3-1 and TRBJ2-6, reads DTAVSQTPKYLVTQMGNDKSIKCEQNLGHDTMYWYKQDSKKFLKIMFSYNNKELIINETVPNRFSPKSPDKAHLNLHINSLELGDSAVYFCASSQQSGANVLTFGAGSRLTVL.

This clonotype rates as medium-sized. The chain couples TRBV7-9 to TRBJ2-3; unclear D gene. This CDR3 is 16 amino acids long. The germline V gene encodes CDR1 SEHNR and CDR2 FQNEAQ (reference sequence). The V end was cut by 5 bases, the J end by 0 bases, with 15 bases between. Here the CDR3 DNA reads TGTGCCAGCAGCGCCGGCGCTTACACTAGCACAGATACGCAGTATTTT. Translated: CASSAGAYTSTDTQYF.

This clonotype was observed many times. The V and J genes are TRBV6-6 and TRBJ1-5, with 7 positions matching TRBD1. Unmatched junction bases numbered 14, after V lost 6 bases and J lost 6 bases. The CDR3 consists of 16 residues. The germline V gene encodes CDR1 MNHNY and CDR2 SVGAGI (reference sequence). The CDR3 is CASSLATGAVSQPQHF. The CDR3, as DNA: TGTGCCAGCAGCCTAGCCACAGGGGCAGTTAGTCAGCCCCAGCATTTT.

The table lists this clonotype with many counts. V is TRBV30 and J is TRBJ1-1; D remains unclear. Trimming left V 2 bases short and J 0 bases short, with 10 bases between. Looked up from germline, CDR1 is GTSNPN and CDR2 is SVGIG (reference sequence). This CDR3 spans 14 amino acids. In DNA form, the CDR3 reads TGTGCCTGGAGTCATGGAGTTATGAACACTGAAGCTTTCTTT. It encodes CAWSHGVMNTEAFF.

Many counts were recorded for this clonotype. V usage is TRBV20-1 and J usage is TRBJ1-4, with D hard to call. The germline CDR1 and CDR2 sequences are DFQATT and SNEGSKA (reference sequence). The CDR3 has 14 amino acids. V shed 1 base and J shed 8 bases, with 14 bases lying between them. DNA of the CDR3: TGCAGTGCTAGAGTGAAGGGAGCGAACGAAAAACTGTTTTTT. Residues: CSARVKGANEKLFF.

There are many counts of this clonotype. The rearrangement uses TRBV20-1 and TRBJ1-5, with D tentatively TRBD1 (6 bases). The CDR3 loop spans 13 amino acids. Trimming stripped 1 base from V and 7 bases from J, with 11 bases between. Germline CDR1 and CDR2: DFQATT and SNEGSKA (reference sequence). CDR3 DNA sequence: TGCAGTGCTAGAGTTCCCCAGGGGCAGCCCCAGCATTTT. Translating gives CSARVPQGQPQHF.

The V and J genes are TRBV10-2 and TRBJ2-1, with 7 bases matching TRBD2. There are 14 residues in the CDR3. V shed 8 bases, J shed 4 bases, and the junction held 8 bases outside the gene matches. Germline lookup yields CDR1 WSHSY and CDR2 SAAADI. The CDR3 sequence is CASESGDRYNEQFF. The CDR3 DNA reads TGCGCCAGCGAGAGCGGGGACCGATACAATGAGCAGTTCTTC.

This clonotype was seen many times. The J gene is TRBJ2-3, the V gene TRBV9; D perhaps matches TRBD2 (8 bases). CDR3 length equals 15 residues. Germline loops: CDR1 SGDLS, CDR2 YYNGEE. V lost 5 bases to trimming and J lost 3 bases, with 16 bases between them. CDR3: CASRRGGGRTDTQYF. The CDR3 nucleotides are TGTGCCAGCAGAAGAGGGGGCGGGAGGACAGATACGCAGTATTTT.

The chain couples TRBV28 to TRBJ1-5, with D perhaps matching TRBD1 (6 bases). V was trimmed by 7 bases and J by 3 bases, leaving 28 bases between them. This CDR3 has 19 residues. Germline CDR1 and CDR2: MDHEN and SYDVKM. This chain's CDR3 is CASILSRGAGQPFNQPQHF. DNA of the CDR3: TGTGCCAGCATCCTCTCTCGGGGCGCTGGACAGCCGTTCAATCAGCCCCAGCATTTT.

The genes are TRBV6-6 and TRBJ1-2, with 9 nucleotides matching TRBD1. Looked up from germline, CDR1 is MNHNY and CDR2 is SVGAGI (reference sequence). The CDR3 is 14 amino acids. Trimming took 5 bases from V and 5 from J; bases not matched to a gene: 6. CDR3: CASSQGQGRYGYTF. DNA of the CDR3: TGTGCCAGCAGTCAGGGACAGGGCCGATATGGCTACACCTTC.

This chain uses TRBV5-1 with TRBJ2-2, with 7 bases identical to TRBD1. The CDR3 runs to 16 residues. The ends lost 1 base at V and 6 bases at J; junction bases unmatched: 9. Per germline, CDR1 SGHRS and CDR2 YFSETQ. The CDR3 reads CASSLTGQDRAGELFF. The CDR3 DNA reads TGCGCCAGCAGCTTGACCGGACAGGACCGCGCCGGGGAGCTGTTTTTT.

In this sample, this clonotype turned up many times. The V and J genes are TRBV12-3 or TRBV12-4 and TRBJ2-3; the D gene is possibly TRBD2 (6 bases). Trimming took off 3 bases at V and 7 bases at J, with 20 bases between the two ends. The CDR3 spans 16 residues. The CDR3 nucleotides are TGTGCCAGCAGTTTTTTAGCGGACTCCCAAATCCATACGCAGTATTTT. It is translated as CASSFLADSQIHTQYF.

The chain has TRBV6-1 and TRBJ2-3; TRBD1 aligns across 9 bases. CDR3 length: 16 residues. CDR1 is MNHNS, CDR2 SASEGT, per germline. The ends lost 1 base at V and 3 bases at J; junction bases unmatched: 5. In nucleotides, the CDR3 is TGTGCCAGCAGTGAAGGATGGGGGACAGGGACAGATACGCAGTATTTT. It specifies CASSEGWGTGTDTQYF.

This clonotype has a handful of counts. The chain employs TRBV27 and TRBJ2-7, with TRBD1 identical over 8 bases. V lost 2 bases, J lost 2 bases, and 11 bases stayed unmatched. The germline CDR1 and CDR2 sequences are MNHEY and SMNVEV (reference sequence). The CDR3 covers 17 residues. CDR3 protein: CASSLNARQGIPYEQYF. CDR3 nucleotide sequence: TGTGCCAGCAGTTTAAATGCCCGACAGGGGATACCCTACGAGCAGTACTTC.